The 32 T cell receptor beta chains below were found in one sample sequenced in a study of neurological immune-mediated disorders. TCRdb called the 5' RACE reads again in MiXCR, with one record for every CDR3 protein. The table has tens of thousands of distinct CDR3 sequences, 9.4% seen once; the top ten hold about 1.8%. The specimen was PBMCs. All receptors come from a man aged 45-65 years in good health.

This clonotype has a count of ten or more. The chain couples TRBV12-3 or TRBV12-4 to TRBJ2-5, with 9 bases lining up with TRBD2. There are 14 residues in the CDR3. V lost 3 bases, J lost 9 bases, and 8 bases stayed unmatched. CDR3 protein: CASSFAGGPLAQYF. For the CDR3, the DNA is TGTGCCAGCAGTTTTGCGGGGGGGCCGTTGGCCCAGTACTTC.

This clonotype was seen ten or more times. The chain combines TRBV12-3 or TRBV12-4 with TRBJ2-3; 10 bases are a match to TRBD2. The length of the CDR3 is 16 residues. V was pared by 3 bases and J by 2 bases, with 5 bases of the junction left unmatched. CDR3 amino acids: CASSFLSGGNTDTQYF. For the CDR3, the DNA is TGTGCCAGCAGTTTTCTTAGCGGGGGGAACACAGATACGCAGTATTTT.

In regard to this clonotype: It may be a read error: a sequence one base away is much more abundant. The chain links TRBV6-2 or TRBV6-3 to TRBJ2-6; TRBD2 aligns across 15 bases. Trimming cost V 6 bases and J 4 bases; bases outside gene matches: 13. This CDR3 comprises 20 residues. In germline, CDR1 is MNHEY, CDR2 SVGEGT. CDR3 region: CASSSARTSGGASGANVLTF. CDR3 sequence (DNA): TGTGCCAGCAGCTCCGCCCGGACTAGCGGGGGGGCGTCGGGGGCCAACGTCCTGACTTTC.

This clonotype was observed many times. The rearrangement uses TRBV19 and TRBJ2-1; 8 nucleotides line up with TRBD2. The V gene end was trimmed by 5 bases and the J gene end by 0 bases; junction bases not matched to a gene: 9. CDR1 and CDR2 from the germline V gene are LNHDA and SQIVND (reference sequence). This CDR3 contains 17 residues. The CDR3 bases are TGTGCCAGTAGTTTCACTAGCGGTAAGAGCTCCTACAATGAGCAGTTCTTC. It is translated as CASSFTSGKSSYNEQFF.

This clonotype showed up many times. The gene calls are TRBV10-3 and TRBJ1-3; 7 bases match TRBD1. This CDR3 region has 15 residues. Trimming at V came to 6 bases and at J to 0 bases, leaving 5 bases not matched to a gene. CDR1 ENHRY and CDR2 SYGVKD come from the germline V gene. The CDR3 spells CAIRGQPGSGNTIYF. The CDR3 DNA follows: TGTGCCATCAGGGGACAGCCGGGCTCTGGAAACACCATATATTTT.

There are many counts of this clonotype. The V gene is TRBV5-5, the J gene TRBJ1-6, with D unclear. The V end was cut by 0 bases, the J end by 14 bases, with 12 bases between. CDR1 and CDR2 from the germline V gene are SGHKS and YYEKEE (reference sequence). This CDR3 contains 13 residues. In DNA form, the CDR3 reads TGTGCCAGCAGCTTGGAAGATGGTCAATCCCTCCACTTT. This encodes CASSLEDGQSLHF.

Many counts were recorded for this clonotype. CDR3 sequence reads: CASTRGARTDTQYF. The CDR3 bases are TGTGCCAGCACCAGGGGAGCGCGCACAGATACGCAGTATTTT. V usage is TRBV6-2 or TRBV6-3 and J usage is TRBJ2-3; perhaps TRBD1 as D (6 bases). Germline V gene data show CDR1 as MNHEY and CDR2 as SVGEGT. CDR3 length: 14 residues. V lost 7 bases, J lost 1 base, and 12 bases lay in between.

This clonotype was observed at least ten times. The chain joins TRBV6-5 to TRBJ2-2; either TRBD1 or TRBD2 may fit D (6 bases each). Looked up from germline, CDR1 is MNHEY and CDR2 is SVGAGI. The CDR3 is 15 residues long. The V and J ends lost 3 bases and 4 bases respectively, with 12 bases between them. The CDR3 reads CASSYQGRITGELFF. The CDR3 DNA reads as TGTGCCAGCAGTTATCAGGGGAGGATCACCGGGGAGCTGTTTTTT.

This clonotype was found many times. The chain recombines TRBV20-1 with TRBJ2-7, with no clear D. CDR3 length: 16 amino acids. CDR1 is DFQATT, CDR2 SNEGSKA, per germline (reference sequence). Trimming pared 0 bases from V and 0 bases from J, leaving 15 bases between. CDR3 loop: CSARDYNGPTSYEQYF. In nucleotides, the CDR3 is TGCAGTGCTAGAGATTATAACGGGCCGACCTCCTACGAGCAGTACTTC.

Remarks on this clonotype: A read error may explain this, as a much larger clone is one base away. V and J are TRBV28 and TRBJ2-4; 8 positions match TRBD1. CDR3 length equals 18 residues. Trimming cost V 2 bases and J 2 bases; bases outside gene matches: 11. Per the germline V gene, CDR1 is MDHEN and CDR2 is SYDVKM. CDR3 in DNA: TGTGCCAGCAGTTTACTCTATTTTGGACAGGGAACCAAAAACATTCAGTACTTC. Its translation: CASSLLYFGQGTKNIQYF.

Worth noting for this clonotype: A much larger clone sits a single nucleotide away, making a read error possible. The chain uses TRBV11-2 and TRBJ2-2, with no clear D. The CDR3 has 13 residues. The V gene's germline CDR1 is SGHAT and CDR2 FQNNGV. The CDR3 reads CVSSSVVRGELFF. The CDR3 DNA is TGTGTCAGCAGCTCGGTCGTTCGGGGGGAGCTGTTTTTT.

The chain uses TRBV2 and TRBJ2-3; 12 positions match TRBD2. This CDR3 contains 15 residues. Germline V gives CDR1 SNHLY, CDR2 FYNNEI. The trim removed 9 bases at V and 4 bases at J, leaving 8 bases unmatched. The CDR3 DNA is TGTGCCAGAAGTCCTAGCGGGAGGGGTTCAGATACGCAGTATTTT. Translated, it gives CARSPSGRGSDTQYF.

This clonotype appeared many times. The chain couples TRBV28 to TRBJ1-2; no definite D call. The CDR3 has 11 amino acids. V was pared by 4 bases and J by 8 bases, with 8 bases between. Germline V gene data show CDR1 as MDHEN and CDR2 as SYDVKM. CDR3 protein: CASSWAGGYTF. For the CDR3, the DNA is TGTGCCAGCAGTTGGGCGGGGGGCTACACCTTC.

The chain employs TRBV18 and TRBJ2-1; unclear D gene. The CDR3 totals 14 residues. From germline, CDR1 is KGHSH and CDR2 LQKENI. Trimming removed 6 bases from V and 6 bases from J, with 15 bases in between. The CDR3 loop reads CASSALGLGNEQFF. The CDR3 DNA reads TGTGCCAGCTCGGCCCTAGGGTTGGGCAATGAGCAGTTCTTC.

At least ten counts were recorded for this clonotype. V gene TRBV7-2 combines with J gene TRBJ1-3; 8 bases align to TRBD1. CDR3 length: 16 amino acids. Germline CDR1 SGHTA, CDR2 FQGNSA. The V and J ends lost 3 bases and 0 bases, in that order; junction bases with no gene match: 4. CDR3 DNA sequence: TGTGCCAGCAGCTTCTATACAGGGGGCTCTGGAAACACCATATATTTT. Translating it yields CASSFYTGGSGNTIYF.

In this sample, this clonotype turned up many times. V gene TRBV6-6 combines with J gene TRBJ2-1; 10 nucleotides align to TRBD1. Germline V gene sequence: CDR1 MNHNY, CDR2 SVGAGI (reference sequence). Unmatched junction bases numbered 2, after V lost 0 bases and J lost 0 bases. The CDR3 covers 17 residues. CDR3 loop: CASSYSGTGDSYNEQFF. CDR3 DNA: TGTGCCAGCAGTTACTCGGGGACAGGGGACTCCTACAATGAGCAGTTCTTC.

This clonotype was counted a few times. The V gene is TRBV7-2, the J gene TRBJ1-5, with D possibly matching TRBD1 (6 bases). The CDR3 is 14 residues long. The germline CDR1 and CDR2 sequences are SGHTA and FQGNSA. With 5 bases removed from V and 5 bases from J, the gap between germline ends came to 13 bases. The CDR3 loop is CASSARGGYQPQHF. The CDR3 region has the DNA TGTGCCAGCAGCGCCAGAGGGGGTTATCAGCCCCAGCATTTT.

The sample holds many counts of this clonotype. V gene TRBV20-1 combines with J gene TRBJ1-1; weak D call: TRBD1 (5 bases). Trimming removed 3 bases at V and 0 bases at J, with 11 bases between. This CDR3 has 14 residues. CDR1 is DFQATT, CDR2 SNEGSKA, per germline (reference sequence). CDR3 loop: CSASRDGMNTEAFF. The CDR3 DNA follows: TGCAGTGCTAGTCGGGACGGAATGAACACTGAAGCTTTCTTT.

A few counts support this clonotype. The V gene is TRBV28, the J gene TRBJ2-5, with TRBD2 matching over 8 bases. The junction had 11 bases not matched to a gene; V was cut back by 6 bases and J by 2 bases. CDR1 MDHEN and CDR2 SYDVKM come from the germline V gene. This CDR3 region has 16 residues. CDR3 nucleotides: TGTGCCAGCAGCCAAACCCGGGCTAGCGGGCAAGAGACCCAGTACTTC. Translating gives CASSQTRASGQETQYF. Variable domain in full (rest from reference TRBV28 and TRBJ2-5): DVKVTQSSRYLVKRTGEKVFLECVQDMDHENMFWYRQDPGLGLRLIYFSYDVKMKEKGDIPEGYSVSREKKERFSLILESASTNQTSMYLCASSQTRASGQETQYFGPGTRLLVL.

The chain has TRBV10-3 and TRBJ1-1; no firm D call. V was pared by 4 bases and J by 1 base, with 13 bases between. Germline CDR1 and CDR2: ENHRY and SYGVKD. The CDR3 sequence is 15 residues long. The DNA of the CDR3 is TGTGCCATCAGTGCCCATGACCCCGCGAACACTGAAGCTTTCTTT. Translated, it gives CAISAHDPANTEAFF.

This clonotype occurred many times. V usage is TRBV7-9 and J usage is TRBJ2-6; D gene uncertain. This CDR3 is built from 17 residues. Germline V gives CDR1 SEHNR, CDR2 FQNEAQ (reference sequence). Trimming left V 3 bases short and J 0 bases short, with 12 bases between. The CDR3 bases are TGTGCCAGCAGCTTTAGTGGAGAGCCCTCTGGGGCCAACGTCCTGACTTTC. It translates to CASSFSGEPSGANVLTF.

This clonotype was detected ten times or more. The chain combines TRBV5-1 with TRBJ2-3; TRBD2 matches 8 bases. V shed 1 base and J 3 bases; nucleotides not matched to a gene: 7. Germline CDR1 SGHRS, CDR2 YFSETQ. The CDR3 totals 16 residues. The CDR3 DNA is TGCGCCAGCAGCTTGCAAGGGCTAGCGGGTACAGATACGCAGTATTTT. Translation gives CASSLQGLAGTDTQYF.

This clonotype was observed many times. The gene calls are TRBV6-5 and TRBJ1-2; D may be TRBD1 (5 bases). The CDR3 consists of 14 residues. CDR1 is MNHEY, CDR2 SVGAGI, per germline. Deletions cut 2 bases from V and 4 bases from J, with 11 bases between. CDR3 bases: TGTGCCAGCAGTTACGGGGGTAGGGGCTATGGCTACACCTTC. It specifies CASSYGGRGYGYTF.

This clonotype showed up many times. The chain couples TRBV5-1 to TRBJ1-4; D unclear. CDR1 is SGHRS and CDR2 is YFSETQ in the germline V gene. The CDR3 sequence is 16 residues long. V was shortened by 2 bases and J by 0 bases, with 11 bases between the two germline ends. The CDR3 DNA reads as TGCGCCAGCAGCTTAAGTTTCGCTGCAACTAATGAAAAACTGTTTTTT. This encodes CASSLSFAATNEKLFF.

A note on this clonotype: With a much larger clone just one base away, this may be a read error. The rearrangement links TRBV5-1 to TRBJ2-7; the D gene is possibly TRBD1 (6 bases). Germline loops: CDR1 SGHRS, CDR2 YFSETQ. The CDR3 totals 15 residues. CDR3 DNA sequence: TGCGCCAACAGCAAACGCTCGGACAGCCTCGCGTGGCAGTACTTC. Amino acids: CANSKRSDSLAWQYF.

This clonotype was counted a few times. This chain joins TRBV5-6 and TRBJ2-3, with D perhaps matching TRBD1 (6 bases). The CDR3 runs 14 residues. From germline, CDR1 is SGHDT and CDR2 YYEEEE. V lost 5 bases and J 5 bases, leaving 15 bases between the germline ends. CDR3 nucleotide sequence: TGTGCCAGCAGTCCAGGGGTGGGCAGAGATACGCAGTATTTT. Translating it yields CASSPGVGRDTQYF.

The chain joins TRBV20-1 to TRBJ2-7, with D perhaps given as TRBD1 or TRBD2 (6 bases each). CDR3 length: 14 amino acids. Germline V gene lookup returns CDR1 DFQATT and CDR2 SNEGSKA (reference sequence). Trimming took 2 bases from V and 3 from J, leaving 14 bases between them. DNA for the CDR3: TGCAGTGCTAGATTCCGTAGGGGGGTCTACGAGCAGTACTTC. Translation gives CSARFRRGVYEQYF.

This clonotype was recorded at least ten times. This chain joins TRBV7-9 and TRBJ1-4, with no clear D. Germline CDR1 reads SEHNR; CDR2 reads FQNEAQ (reference sequence). The V end lost 5 bases, the J end lost 0 bases, and 16 bases lay between the germline ends. The CDR3 extends over 17 amino acids. The CDR3 loop reads CASSPLAGSSTNEKLFF. The CDR3 nucleotides are TGTGCCAGCAGCCCATTGGCCGGGTCCTCAACTAATGAAAAACTGTTTTTT.

This clonotype has a count of ten or more. The chain has TRBV7-2 and TRBJ2-3, with 9 bases matching TRBD2. Germline loops: CDR1 SGHTA, CDR2 FQGNSA. The V gene end was trimmed by 2 bases and the J gene end by 7 bases; junction bases not matched to a gene: 7. This CDR3 region has 15 residues. CDR3 sequence reads: CASSLRREGRNTQYF. For the CDR3, the DNA is TGTGCCAGCAGCTTAAGGCGGGAGGGCCGCAATACGCAGTATTTT.

This clonotype appeared many times. This chain joins TRBV10-3 and TRBJ1-3; D not resolved. V lost 7 bases and J 0 bases, leaving 13 bases between the germline ends. From germline, CDR1 is ENHRY and CDR2 SYGVKD. The CDR3 is made up of 15 amino acids. The CDR3 bases are TGTGCCATCACCCCAGGACTAGACTCTGGAAACACCATATATTTT. Translation: CAITPGLDSGNTIYF.

This clonotype was found many times. The V and J genes are TRBV7-2 and TRBJ2-5, with D hard to call. Trimming took 5 bases from V and 3 from J, leaving 4 bases between them. The CDR3 consists of 11 residues. Germline assignment: CDR1 SGHTA and CDR2 FQGNSA. CDR3 bases: TGTGCCAGCAGCGTGAAAGAGACCCAGTACTTC. Protein sequence: CASSVKETQYF.

This clonotype has ten or more counts. This chain links TRBV7-9 with TRBJ2-1; perhaps TRBD2 as D (7 bases). CDR3 length: 16 residues. Germline assignment: CDR1 SEHNR and CDR2 FQNEAQ (reference sequence). The V end lost 5 bases, the J end lost 6 bases, and 20 bases lay between the germline ends. The CDR3 nucleotides are TGTGCCAGCAGCGCCAGTGGGGGGGGCTCAGTCAATGAGCAGTTCTTC. Translated: CASSASGGGSVNEQFF.